This T cell receptor beta chain was recorded in a study of blood T cell repertoires in COVID-19. The overall study: Sites in the United States, Italy and Spain provided acute and convalescent COVID-19 samples. The cDNA or gDNA used as material had been derived from T cells, B-cell-depleted T cells, or PBMCs.

Profiling relied on immunoSEQ multiplex PCR, and the TCRdb table lists in-frame clones only, not all of them. The table lists 88,000 or so clones, about 89% of them singletons. Enrolled through a virtual design, the participants were between 18 and 89 years of age and came from fewer than 30 US areas. Cohorts were determined from participant-reported clinical history. The CDR3 consists of 16 residues. The ends lost 5 bases at V and 1 base at J; junction bases unmatched: 8. Germline CDR1 and CDR2: PRHDT and FYEKMQ (reference sequence). The rearrangement joins TRBV13 to TRBJ2-1; 7 bases fit TRBD2. The source of this sequence is a woman in her 50s with acute COVID-19. Material for sequencing was PBMCs or T cells enriched from blood (not recorded which). CDR3 residues: CASSPPERGSYNEQFF. The CDR3 DNA follows: TGTGCCAGCAGCCCGCCAGAGCGGGGTTCCTACAATGAGCAGTTCTTC.